Following are 15 T cell receptor beta chains from one sample sequenced in a study of cytomegalovirus exposure and HLA in healthy donors (TCRdb year 2017). The library was prepared using the immunoSEQ multiplex PCR assay. For the multiplex PCR, a mixture combining 60 forward primers for TCR Vbeta segments and 13 reverse primers for TCR Jbeta segments was used. What TCRdb holds here is the immuneACCESS table cut down to in-frame rearrangements. Part of the clones is not present; checked against another copy, under half of the missing clones reflect an unresolved V gene, and the others are unexplained. The sample table includes tens of thousands of clones. Jointly, the top ten make up roughly 14% of the sample. The sample taken for sequencing was PBMCs. These receptors were collected from a man in his fifties in good health and CMV-seropositive.

The chain combines TRBV6-5 with TRBJ2-7; D remains ambiguous. Trimming removed 5 bases at V and 0 bases at J, with 11 bases between. The CDR3 covers 14 residues. CDR1 is MNHEY, CDR2 SVGAGI, per germline. For the CDR3, the DNA is TGTGCCAGCAGTAAGTGGGCCAACTCCTACGAGCAGTACGTC. Its protein product is CASSKWANSYEQYV.

This chain uses TRBV30 with TRBJ2-5; 7 positions match TRBD1. CDR3 length: 13 amino acids. The J segment lost 4 bases and the V segment lost 0 bases, leaving 2 bases of the junction unmatched. Germline CDR1 is GTSNPN and CDR2 is SVGIG (reference sequence). The CDR3 region is CAWSVQGTETQYF. In nucleotides, the CDR3 is TGTGCCTGGAGTGTACAGGGGACAGAGACCCAGTACTTC.

This sequence joins TRBV30 and TRBJ2-2; 7 bases are shared with TRBD2. The J segment lost 2 bases and the V segment lost 1 base, leaving 1 base of the junction unmatched. Germline CDR1 and CDR2: GTSNPN and SVGIG (reference sequence). The CDR3 extends over 14 amino acids. CDR3 nucleotide sequence: TGTGCCTGGAGTGGCGGGAGAAACACCGGGGAGCTGTTTTTT. Protein sequence: CAWSGGRNTGELFF.

The CDR3 nucleotides read TGTGCCAGCAGTTTATACGCGGGAGGGGATTACGAGCAGTACGTC. Translated, it gives CASSLYAGGDYEQYV. The chain uses TRBV27 and TRBJ2-7, with 9 bases lining up with TRBD2. With V trimmed by 1 base and J by 4 bases, 5 bases remained unmatched. The CDR3 consists of 15 residues. Per germline, CDR1 MNHEY and CDR2 SMNVEV (reference sequence).

This rearrangement joins TRBV5-6 to TRBJ1-2; tentative D call: TRBD1 (5 bases). CDR3 length: 14 amino acids. Trimming cost V 3 bases and J 3 bases, with 12 bases left between them. Germline CDR1 and CDR2: SGHDT and YYEEEE. CDR3 in DNA: TGTGCCAGCAGCTCTGGCGACAGTTACTATGGCTACACCTTC. Protein sequence: CASSSGDSYYGYTF.

V and J are TRBV20-1 and TRBJ2-1, with D hard to call. This CDR3 comprises 10 residues. V was cut by 6 bases and J by 10 bases, with 10 bases left in between. The germline V gene encodes CDR1 DFQATT and CDR2 SNEGSKA (reference sequence). The CDR3 nucleotides read TGCAGTGCCCCCCGAGAAGAGCAGTTCTTC. This gives the protein CSAPREEQFF.

V gene TRBV18 combines with J gene TRBJ2-7, with 16 nucleotides matching TRBD2. The CDR3 extends over 18 amino acids. Losses at the gene ends were 4 bases for V and 0 bases for J; bases not matched to a gene: 6. Germline V gene data show CDR1 as KGHSH and CDR2 as LQKENI. CDR3 DNA sequence: TGTGCCAGCTCACGGGGACTAGCGGGAGGGCAAGGCTCCTACGAGCAGTACTTC. Amino acid sequence: CASSRGLAGGQGSYEQYF.

The chain combines TRBV10-3 with TRBJ2-5; 15 bases line up with TRBD2. Germline values: CDR1 ENHRY, CDR2 SYGVKD. The CDR3 contains 16 residues. V dropped 4 bases and J dropped 4; count of bases not matched to a gene: 4. The CDR3 DNA follows: TGTGCCATCAGTGGGACTAGCGGGAGGGCCGGAGAGACCCAGTACTTC. Amino acid sequence: CAISGTSGRAGETQYF.

Worth noting for this clone: At one end, the junction sequence differs from germline, possibly due to a read error. The V call is TRBV23-1, the J call TRBJ2-4; 7 bases align to TRBD1. TRBV23-1 is reported as an ORF; its role is uncertain. The CDR3 extends over 9 amino acids. The CDR3 spells CASRNRDSF. CDR3 coding DNA: TGCGCCAGCAGAAATCGGGACAGCTTC.

This sequence joins TRBV19 and TRBJ2-4; 7 bases fit TRBD2. Trimming cost V 2 bases and J 9 bases; bases outside gene matches: 7. The CDR3 sequence is 14 residues long. The germline gives CDR1 LNHDA, CDR2 SQIVND (reference sequence). The CDR3: CASSIRGRAGIQYF. CDR3 DNA sequence: TGTGCCAGTAGTATACGAGGGAGGGCCGGCATTCAGTACTTC.

In the case of this clone: Other DNA sequences in this specimen translate into the identical CDR3. CDR3 region: CSVVVRGRVAEAFF. The CDR3 coding sequence is TGCAGCGTTGTAGTAAGGGGTAGGGTCGCTGAAGCTTTCTTT. The chain carries TRBV29-1 and TRBJ1-1; the D gene is possibly TRBD1 (5 bases). Germline V lookup: CDR1 SQVTM, CDR2 ANQGSEA. V was trimmed by 4 bases and J by 6 bases, leaving 18 bases between them. The CDR3 covers 14 residues.

The V call is TRBV11-3, the J call TRBJ2-3; the D is unclear. Trimming took 1 base from V and 4 from J, leaving 3 bases between them. Germline V gene data show CDR1 as SGHNT and CDR2 as YENEEA. CDR3 size: 12 residues. The CDR3 loop is CASSLAPDTQYF. The CDR3 bases are TGTGCCAGCAGCTTAGCTCCAGATACGCAGTATTTT.

The chain combines TRBV7-2 with TRBJ1-5, with 10 bases matching TRBD1. Germline CDR1 is SGHTA and CDR2 is FQGNSA. With V trimmed by 5 bases and J by 5 bases, 6 bases remained unmatched. There are 15 residues in the CDR3. The CDR3 loop is CASSAGTGVYQPQHF. The CDR3 DNA reads TGTGCCAGCAGCGCGGGGACAGGGGTTTATCAGCCCCAGCATTTT. Full variable domain (outside the CDR3, taken from reference TRBV7-2 and TRBJ1-5): GAGVSQSPSNKVTEKGKDVELRCDPISGHTALYWYRQSLGQGLEFLIYFQGNSAPDKSGLPSDRFSAERTGGSVSTLTIQRTQQEDSAVYLCASSAGTGVYQPQHFGDGTRLSIL.

The chain employs TRBV5-1 and TRBJ2-6; the D gene is possibly TRBD1 (6 bases). Germline loops: CDR1 SGHRS, CDR2 YFSETQ. Trimming shortened V by 4 bases and J by 0 bases, and 11 bases separated the two germline ends. CDR3 length: 16 amino acids. The CDR3 spells CASSGGQFSGANVLTF. The CDR3 DNA sequence: TGCGCCAGCAGCGGGGGACAATTCTCTGGGGCCAACGTCCTGACTTTC.

The chain recombines TRBV30 with TRBJ2-7; 12 bases fit TRBD2. The CDR3 has 14 amino acids. The germline CDR1 and CDR2 sequences are GTSNPN and SVGIG (reference sequence). V lost 3 bases to trimming and J lost 0 bases; unmatched junction nucleotides: 0. DNA for the CDR3: TGTGCCTGGAGGACTAGCGGGAGCTCCTACGAGCAGTACTTC. Translation gives CAWRTSGSSYEQYF.